This TCR beta chain was sequenced during a study of a mutant IDH1 vaccine in newly diagnosed glioma. Time point defined: week 47, end of study. In every dose of vaccine, 300 ug of mutant IDH1 20-mer peptide was given alongside topical imiquimod. Profiled with immunoSEQ multiplex PCR; TCRdb holds only in-frame clones, not every one. The sample holds roughly 46,000 clones, about four fifths seen once. A remark on this clone: Antigen unknown.

The ends lost 0 bases at V and 6 bases at J; junction bases unmatched: 14. Germline CDR1 LNHNV, CDR2 YYDKDF (reference sequence). The CDR3 is 19 amino acids. The specimen was PBMCs, collected from a glioma patient whose treatment included an IDH1 peptide vaccine. The chain joins TRBV15 to TRBJ1-5; 10 nucleotides match TRBD1. This receptor was identified in a young woman with glioma. Some clones in this sample may be carry-over from other donors' samples. The CDR3 sequence: CATSRDSGPTGGEGQPQHF. CDR3 sequence (DNA): TGTGCCACCAGCAGAGATTCGGGTCCGACAGGGGGCGAGGGTCAGCCCCAGCATTTT.